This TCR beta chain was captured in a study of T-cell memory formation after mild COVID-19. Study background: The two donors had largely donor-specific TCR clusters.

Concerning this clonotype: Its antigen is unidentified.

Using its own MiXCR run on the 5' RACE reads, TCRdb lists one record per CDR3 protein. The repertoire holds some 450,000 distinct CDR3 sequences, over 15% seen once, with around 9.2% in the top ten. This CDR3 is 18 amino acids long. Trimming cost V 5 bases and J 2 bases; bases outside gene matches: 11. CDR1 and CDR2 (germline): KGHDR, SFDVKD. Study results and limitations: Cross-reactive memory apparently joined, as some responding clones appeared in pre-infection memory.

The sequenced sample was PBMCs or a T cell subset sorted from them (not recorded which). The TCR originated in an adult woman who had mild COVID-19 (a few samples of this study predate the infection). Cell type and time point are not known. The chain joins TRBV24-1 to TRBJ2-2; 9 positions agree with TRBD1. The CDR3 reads CATSATGGQSLNTGELFF. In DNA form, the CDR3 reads TGTGCCACCAGTGCGACAGGGGGGCAATCCCTCAACACCGGGGAGCTGTTTTTT.